These 30 T cell receptor beta chains share one sample of origin, sequenced in a study of blood T cell repertoires in COVID-19. Data came from immunoSEQ multiplex PCR; TCRdb stores just in-frame clones and leaves some out. This table has about 89,000 clones, less than 85% appearing once. What was sequenced was peripheral blood. These receptor sequences come from a woman aged 80 or over with acute or convalescent COVID-19.

The V and J genes are TRBV28 and TRBJ2-7, with D tentatively TRBD2 (5 bases). CDR1 is MDHEN and CDR2 is SYDVKM in the germline V gene. V was cut by 3 bases and J by 0 bases, with 9 bases left in between. This CDR3 has 14 amino acids. Here the CDR3 reads CASSLGGGSYEQYF. The CDR3, as DNA: TGTGCCAGCAGTTTGGGTGGAGGCTCCTACGAGCAGTACTTC. Combining the CDR3 with reference TRBV28 and TRBJ2-7 gives the whole variable domain DVKVTQSSRYLVKRTGEKVFLECVQDMDHENMFWYRQDPGLGLRLIYFSYDVKMKEKGDIPEGYSVSREKKERFSLILESASTNQTSMYLCASSLGGGSYEQYFGPGTRLTVT.

This clone occurred once. The gene calls are TRBV2 and TRBJ2-1; 14 bases are a match to TRBD2. This CDR3 spans 15 amino acids. The J segment lost 10 bases and the V segment lost 4 bases, leaving 6 bases of the junction unmatched. From germline, CDR1 is SNHLY and CDR2 FYNNEI. The CDR3, as DNA: TGTGCCAGCAGTGCAGGGACTAGCGGGAGAGGGGAGCAGTTCTTC. Its translation: CASSAGTSGRGEQFF. Looking up the rest from reference TRBV2 and TRBJ2-1 gives the full variable domain: EPEVTQTPSHQVTQMGQEVILRCVPISNHLYFYWYRQILGQKVEFLVSFYNNEISEKSEIFDDQFSVERPDGSNFTLKIRSTKLEDSAMYFCASSAGTSGRGEQFFGPGTRLTVL.

The chain employs TRBV6-5 and TRBJ2-1; D perhaps matches TRBD2 (6 bases). V lost 5 bases and J 8 bases, leaving 10 bases between the germline ends. CDR1 is MNHEY, CDR2 SVGAGI, per germline. This CDR3 has 12 residues. This CDR3 is CASSKGLDEQFF. The CDR3 nucleotides read TGTGCCAGCAGTAAGGGACTGGATGAGCAGTTCTTC.

This sequence joins TRBV18 and TRBJ1-4, with 10 bases aligning to TRBD1. J lost 6 bases, V lost 2 bases, and 0 bases had no gene match. This CDR3 comprises 14 residues. CDR1 and CDR2 (germline): KGHSH, LQKENI. The CDR3 spells CASSPDRGHEKLFF. In DNA, the CDR3 is TGTGCCAGCTCACCAGACAGGGGGCATGAAAAACTGTTTTTT. Full variable domain (rest looked up from reference TRBV18 and TRBJ1-4): NAGVMQNPRHLVRRRGQEARLRCSPMKGHSHVYWYRQLPEEGLKFMVYLQKENIIDESGMPKERFSAEFPKEGPSILRIQQVVRGDSAAYFCASSPDRGHEKLFFGSGTQLSVL.

This sequence joins TRBV7-6 and TRBJ2-3; 8 bases are shared with TRBD2. The V segment lost 1 base and the J segment 4 bases; nucleotides outside the gene matches: 7. The CDR3 runs to 16 residues. CDR1 and CDR2 (germline): SGHVS, FNYEAQ. The CDR3 sequence is CASSLGSGRSADTQYF. CDR3 in DNA: TGTGCCAGCAGCTTAGGAAGCGGGAGATCGGCAGATACGCAGTATTTT.

The genes are TRBV2 and TRBJ1-5; D gene ambiguous. Germline V gives CDR1 SNHLY, CDR2 FYNNEI. The CDR3 sequence is 14 residues long. The V gene lost 6 bases and the J gene lost 5 bases, with 14 bases spanning the gap. The CDR3 DNA follows: TGTGCCAGCAGCCACTATGGCTTAGATCAGCCCCAGCATTTT. Amino acid sequence: CASSHYGLDQPQHF.

The chain uses TRBV10-1 and TRBJ1-1; no reliable D call. CDR1 is WNHNN and CDR2 is SYGVQD in the germline V gene (reference sequence). The CDR3 spans 13 residues. The V gene lost 2 bases and the J gene lost 3 bases, with 7 bases spanning the gap. The CDR3 loop reads CASSENGDTEAFF. DNA of the CDR3: TGCGCCAGCAGTGAGAACGGGGACACTGAAGCTTTCTTT.

This chain links TRBV18 with TRBJ1-3, with D hard to call. The CDR3 consists of 15 residues. Germline loops: CDR1 KGHSH, CDR2 LQKENI. The V end lost 1 base, the J end lost 0 bases, and 7 bases lay between the germline ends. The CDR3 reads CASSPRTTSGNTIYF. The CDR3 DNA sequence: TGTGCCAGCTCACCACGGACTACCTCTGGAAACACCATATATTTT.

This clone was seen more than once but under ten times. The chain has TRBV4-2 and TRBJ2-7; 7 bases match TRBD2. After removal of 4 bases from V and 2 bases from J, the junction contained 5 bases not matched to a gene. Looked up from germline, CDR1 is LGHNA and CDR2 is YNFKEQ. CDR3 size: 14 residues. CDR3 DNA: TGTGCCAGCAGCCCGAAGCGGGGTGCCTACGAGCAGTACTTC. Protein: CASSPKRGAYEQYF.

The chain couples TRBV5-1 to TRBJ1-2, with D possibly matching TRBD1 (6 bases). V lost 1 base, J lost 6 bases, and 7 bases lay in between. Germline V CDR1 and CDR2: SGHRS, YFSETQ. This CDR3 is 12 amino acids long. The CDR3 nucleotides read TGCGCCAGCAGCTTGACAGGGAATGGCTACACCTTC. Amino acid sequence: CASSLTGNGYTF.

For the CDR3, the DNA is TGCGCCAGCAGCACCCTGACTAGCGGGGGGAGCACAGATACGCAGTATTTT. Protein product: CASSTLTSGGSTDTQYF. V usage is TRBV5-1 and J usage is TRBJ2-3; 13 bases match TRBD2. The CDR3 has 17 amino acids. The V gene's germline CDR1 is SGHRS and CDR2 YFSETQ. Trimming cost V 4 bases and J 0 bases; bases outside gene matches: 5.

Only one count was recorded for this clone. This sequence joins TRBV6-1 and TRBJ2-7, with 8 bases identical to TRBD2. J was trimmed by 2 bases and V by 3 bases; bases with no gene match: 0. The CDR3 is 13 residues long. The germline gives CDR1 MNHNS, CDR2 SASEGT. The DNA of the CDR3 is TGTGCCAGCAGTGAGGGACTAGCCTACGAGCAGTACTTC. Amino acid sequence: CASSEGLAYEQYF.

V is TRBV27 and J is TRBJ2-5; 7 positions agree with TRBD1. Per germline, CDR1 MNHEY and CDR2 SMNVEV (reference sequence). V lost 0 bases and J lost 2; bases outside the gene matches: 9. CDR3 size: 17 residues. The CDR3 loop reads CASSLSHRTGPQETQYF. The CDR3, as DNA: TGTGCCAGCAGTTTATCGCACAGGACAGGACCACAAGAGACCCAGTACTTC.

The chain has TRBV11-2 and TRBJ2-7, with 8 nucleotides matching TRBD1. This CDR3 has 15 residues. The V and J ends lost 2 bases and 3 bases, in that order; junction bases with no gene match: 6. Germline CDR1 is SGHAT and CDR2 is FQNNGV. The DNA for the CDR3 is TGTGCCAGCAGCTTATTACGGACAGGGAACTACGAGCAGTACTTC. Protein: CASSLLRTGNYEQYF.

This clone was counted once. The rearrangement uses TRBV5-4 and TRBJ1-4, with 9 bases aligning to TRBD1. There are 15 residues in the CDR3. V gave up 4 bases and J gave up 4 bases; unmatched junction bases: 5. Per germline, CDR1 SGHNT and CDR2 YYREEE (reference sequence). CDR3 nucleotide sequence: TGTGCCAGCAGCGGAAACAGGGGGCTTAATGAAAAACTGTTTTTT. Its translation is CASSGNRGLNEKLFF.

The V call is TRBV5-8, the J call TRBJ1-2; D gene unclear. Germline assignment: CDR1 SGHTS and CDR2 YDEGEE. V lost 7 bases and J 6 bases, leaving 28 bases between the germline ends. The CDR3 totals 17 residues. The CDR3 nucleotides read TGTGCCAGCTCATCGATGTTAATATCCGACAAGGAAAATGGCTACACCTTC. Residues: CASSSMLISDKENGYTF.

The rearrangement links TRBV11-3 to TRBJ2-1; no definite D call. V shed 2 bases and J shed 5 bases, with 13 bases lying between them. This CDR3 contains 15 residues. Germline assignment: CDR1 SGHNT and CDR2 YENEEA. CDR3 amino acids: CASSLFSALDNEQFF. The CDR3 DNA reads TGTGCCAGCAGCTTATTCTCCGCGCTTGACAATGAGCAGTTCTTC.

In this sample, this clone turned up a few times. The genes are TRBV19 and TRBJ1-3; no clear D gene. The CDR3 runs to 15 residues. Per the germline V gene, CDR1 is LNHDA and CDR2 is SQIVND (reference sequence). The ends were cut back, 3 bases at V and 0 bases at J, with 9 bases in the middle. CDR3 loop: CASSIPGSSGNTIYF. The DNA for the CDR3 is TGTGCCAGTAGTATCCCGGGTTCCTCTGGAAACACCATATATTTT.

J is TRBJ2-7 and V is TRBV27; TRBD1 matches 9 bases. There are 13 residues in the CDR3. Germline lookup yields CDR1 MNHEY and CDR2 SMNVEV (reference sequence). J lost 6 bases, V lost 3 bases, and 3 bases had no gene match. The CDR3 DNA reads TGTGCCAGCAGTTTTGGACAGGGGATCGAGCAGTACTTC. It encodes CASSFGQGIEQYF.

The rearrangement joins TRBV5-5 to TRBJ2-1, with D perhaps TRBD1 (7 bases). Germline CDR1 SGHKS, CDR2 YYEKEE (reference sequence). This CDR3 has 18 residues. V dropped 4 bases and J dropped 6 bases, with 26 bases sitting between them. The CDR3 nucleotides are TGTGCCAGCAGCCCCTTTGGAGGGGGCAGCGGTATACGCAATGAGCAGTTCTTC. It translates to CASSPFGGGSGIRNEQFF.

The chain recombines TRBV15 with TRBJ1-5, with unresolved D. Germline V CDR1 and CDR2: LNHNV, YYDKDF (reference sequence). The CDR3 consists of 15 residues. The ends were cut back, 4 bases at V and 3 bases at J, with 13 bases in the middle. CDR3 residues: CATSNPRGINQPQHF. DNA for the CDR3: TGTGCCACCAGCAACCCGCGGGGAATCAATCAGCCCCAGCATTTT.

This clone was counted a single time. The J gene is TRBJ2-7, the V gene TRBV27; possible D gene TRBD2, 7 bases. This CDR3 region has 13 residues. The V end was cut by 9 bases, the J end by 9 bases, with 21 bases between. CDR1 and CDR2 (germline): MNHEY, SMNVEV (reference sequence). CDR3 in DNA: TGTGCCAGTTTTACCCTAGGGGGGGTAGGGCAGTACTTC. Translating it yields CASFTLGGVGQYF.

The chain carries TRBV11-2 and TRBJ2-2; no clear D gene. The V gene's germline CDR1 is SGHAT and CDR2 FQNNGV. The V gene lost 2 bases and the J gene lost 1 base, with 11 bases spanning the gap. The CDR3 runs 16 residues. CDR3 sequence: CASSLPLSGNTGELFF. In DNA, the CDR3 is TGTGCCAGCAGCTTACCCCTTTCAGGGAACACCGGGGAGCTGTTTTTT.

The rearrangement uses TRBV6-2 or TRBV6-3 and TRBJ1-1, with 7 bases aligning to TRBD1. The CDR3 loop spans 14 amino acids. V was clipped by 2 bases and J by 5 bases; unmatched bases: 5. The V gene's germline CDR1 is MNHEY and CDR2 SVGEGT. The CDR3 bases are TGTGCCAGCAGTTACCAAGGGGGCCCGACTGAAGCTTTCTTT. As protein: CASSYQGGPTEAFF.

Written as DNA, the CDR3 is TGTGCCAGCAGCTTAGCGCAGGGGGGCTACTCTGGGGCCAACGTCCTGACTTTC. Its translation: CASSLAQGGYSGANVLTF. J is TRBJ2-6 and V is TRBV7-9; tentatively, D is TRBD1 (7 bases). The CDR3 consists of 18 residues. V lost 0 bases and J lost 0, with 12 bases in between. CDR1 and CDR2 from the germline V gene are SEHNR and FQNEAQ (reference sequence).

This clone was seen only once. The chain recombines TRBV19 with TRBJ2-2, with 11 bases identical to TRBD2. The germline gives CDR1 LNHDA, CDR2 SQIVND (reference sequence). Trimming at V came to 4 bases and at J to 4 bases, leaving 5 bases not matched to a gene. The CDR3 spans 16 residues. The CDR3 sequence: CASSTTSGGFTGELFF. The CDR3, as DNA: TGTGCCAGTAGTACAACTAGCGGGGGCTTCACCGGGGAGCTGTTTTTT.

V gene TRBV29-1 combines with J gene TRBJ2-1, with a tentative D call TRBD1 (5 bases). V gave up 4 bases and J gave up 6 bases, with 10 bases separating them. The germline CDR1 and CDR2 sequences are SQVTM and ANQGSEA. The CDR3 covers 12 residues. The CDR3 coding sequence is TGCAGCGTTGGACGAAGGGGCAATGAGCAGTTCTTC. Amino acids: CSVGRRGNEQFF.

In this sample, this clone is medium-sized. This chain joins TRBV10-3 and TRBJ2-7; 11 bases map to TRBD1. V was pared by 4 bases and J by 5 bases, with 7 bases of the junction left unmatched. The CDR3 contains 15 residues. Germline CDR1 is ENHRY and CDR2 is SYGVKD. The CDR3: CAISAGDRGRNEQYF. The CDR3, as DNA: TGTGCCATCAGTGCTGGGGACAGGGGGAGGAACGAGCAGTACTTC.

V usage is TRBV10-3 and J usage is TRBJ1-1; D perhaps matches TRBD1 (5 bases). Trimming cost V 3 bases and J 3 bases, with 14 bases left between them. The CDR3 is 15 amino acids. CDR1 and CDR2 (germline): ENHRY, SYGVKD. CDR3 DNA sequence: TGTGCCATCAGTGAAGGCAGGGTGCTGGACACTGAAGCTTTCTTT. Its translation: CAISEGRVLDTEAFF.

This clone was picked up a small number of times. CDR3 residues: CAISESTGQETQYF. The CDR3 region has the DNA TGTGCCATCAGTGAGTCGACGGGTCAAGAGACCCAGTACTTC. This sequence joins TRBV10-3 and TRBJ2-5; D unclear. Germline V gene data show CDR1 as ENHRY and CDR2 as SYGVKD. The germline V and J ends were trimmed by 0 bases and 2 bases, with 7 bases remaining between them. The CDR3 totals 14 residues.